A single sample gave rise to the 13 T cell receptor beta chains below, sequenced in a study of response to subunit inactivated influenza vaccine. TCRdb processed the RT-PCR reads anew with MiXCR; each CDR3 protein has one entry. The table has 500,000 to 600,000 distinct CDR3 sequences, 13% seen once; the top ten hold around 14%. Sequenced material: PBMCs from blood, taken 45 days after vaccination. The receptors shown here come from a man aged 50 to 60 who received an inactivated influenza vaccine.

V gene TRBV12-2 combines with J gene TRBJ1-4; TRBD1 is the table's D call, not checked against the DNA. TRBV12-2 is marked as a pseudogene. CDR3 length: 15 amino acids. The CDR3 here is CASRAIRWDREKLFF. The CDR3 bases are TGTGCAAGTCGCGCGATCAGGTGGGACCGGGAAAAACTGTTTTTT.

This clonotype was observed many times. J is TRBJ2-5 and V is TRBV7-2, with D possibly called TRBD1 or TRBD2 (6 bases each). Trimming left V 0 bases short and J 5 bases short, with 22 bases between. The germline gives CDR1 SGHTA, CDR2 FQGNSA. The CDR3 consists of 18 residues. DNA for the CDR3: TGTGCCAGCAGCTTAGCGGCGGGATGGGGGCGCCTGATGGAGACCCAGTACTTC. Its translation is CASSLAAGWGRLMETQYF.

This clonotype was seen ten or more times. The chain carries TRBV25-1 and TRBJ2-3; D might be TRBD1 (5 bases). This CDR3 has 13 amino acids. V dropped 4 bases and J dropped 6 bases, with 11 bases sitting between them. Per germline, CDR1 MGHDK and CDR2 SYGVNS. For the CDR3, the DNA is TGTGCCAGCAGTGTTTGGGGCGCGGATACGCAGTATTTT. Translated, it gives CASSVWGADTQYF.

The table lists this clonotype with many counts. This chain connects TRBV20-1 to TRBJ2-1, with 7 bases fitting TRBD2. Losses at the gene ends were 4 bases for V and 15 bases for J; bases not matched to a gene: 12. Germline V gene data show CDR1 as DFQATT and CDR2 as SNEGSKA (reference sequence). The CDR3 length is 12 residues. CDR3 sequence: CSAKTMAGAPFF. CDR3 sequence (DNA): TGCAGTGCTAAGACCATGGCGGGAGCCCCGTTCTTC.

This clonotype came up many times. J is TRBJ2-1 and V is TRBV20-1; TRBD2 matches at 9 bases. Germline CDR1 reads DFQATT; CDR2 reads SNEGSKA (reference sequence). The trim removed 5 bases at V and 4 bases at J, leaving 6 bases unmatched. The CDR3 is made up of 14 amino acids. CDR3 region: CSAGGTSLYNEQFF. CDR3 sequence (DNA): TGCAGTGCTGGGGGGACTAGCCTATACAATGAGCAGTTCTTC.

In its sample, this clonotype was seen many times. The gene calls are TRBV5-4 and TRBJ2-5, with D possibly matching TRBD2 (5 bases). The CDR3 is 12 amino acids. Germline values: CDR1 SGHNT, CDR2 YYREEE (reference sequence). Trimming took off 3 bases at V and 5 bases at J, with 8 bases between the two ends. This CDR3 reads CASSSRGETQYF. As DNA, the CDR3 is TGTGCCAGCAGCTCACGCGGGGAGACCCAGTACTTC.

The V call is TRBV5-5, the J call TRBJ2-5; TRBD2 matches at 7 bases. The CDR3 contains 16 residues. Germline V gives CDR1 SGHKS, CDR2 YYEKEE (reference sequence). After removal of 6 bases from V and 7 bases from J, the junction contained 18 bases not matched to a gene. This CDR3 is CASTRLLGEGRSTQYF. Here the CDR3 DNA reads TGTGCCAGCACCCGCTTGTTAGGGGAGGGTCGGTCGACCCAGTACTTC.

The gene calls are TRBV7-8 and TRBJ1-6; 9 nucleotides match TRBD1. The CDR3 covers 13 residues. Unmatched junction bases numbered 3, after V lost 4 bases and J lost 11 bases. Per germline, CDR1 SGHVS and CDR2 FQNEAQ. Here the CDR3 reads CASSWTGATPLHF. As DNA, the CDR3 is TGTGCCAGCAGCTGGACAGGGGCGACACCCCTCCACTTT.

The rearrangement joins TRBV12-3 or TRBV12-4 to TRBJ2-5; D remains unclear. The ends were cut back, 3 bases at V and 7 bases at J, with 9 bases in the middle. The CDR3 length is 12 residues. Here the CDR3 reads CASSFSLGTQYF. In DNA, the CDR3 is TGTGCCAGCAGTTTTTCACTGGGGACCCAGTACTTC.

This clonotype was counted a few times. V usage is TRBV6-4 and J usage is TRBJ2-3, with 7 bases that match TRBD2. J lost 1 base, V lost 0 bases, and 4 bases had no gene match. The germline CDR1 and CDR2 sequences are MRHNA and SNTAGT. This CDR3 spans 16 amino acids. The CDR3 loop is CASSDSIAGGTDTQYF. The DNA of the CDR3 is TGTGCCAGCAGTGACTCTATCGCGGGGGGCACAGATACGCAGTATTTT.

In its sample, this clonotype was seen a few times. The J gene is TRBJ2-1, the V gene TRBV20-1; 13 nucleotides match TRBD2. Germline trimming cut 2 bases from V and 10 bases from J; bases unmatched to any gene: 2. Per the germline V gene, CDR1 is DFQATT and CDR2 is SNEGSKA (reference sequence). CDR3 size: 13 residues. The CDR3 bases are TGCAGTGCTAGAACTAGCGGGAGGGGGGAGCAGTTCTTC. Amino acids: CSARTSGRGEQFF.

This clonotype was counted a few times. The chain combines TRBV12-3 or TRBV12-4 with TRBJ2-1; 7 nucleotides match TRBD2. The CDR3 runs to 13 residues. With V trimmed by 6 bases and J by 9 bases, 8 bases remained unmatched. CDR3 nucleotide sequence: TGTGCCAGCAGGCCCCCTGTAGCGGGTGAGCAGTTCTTC. Translating gives CASRPPVAGEQFF.

The table lists this clonotype with a few counts. The V and J genes are TRBV11-2 and TRBJ2-5, with 9 bases matching TRBD1. This CDR3 comprises 15 residues. Losses at the gene ends were 5 bases for V and 5 bases for J; bases not matched to a gene: 9. Germline CDR1 SGHAT, CDR2 FQNNGV. CDR3 region: CASSVGTGLWETQYF. The CDR3 DNA sequence: TGTGCCAGCAGCGTCGGGACAGGGCTGTGGGAGACCCAGTACTTC.